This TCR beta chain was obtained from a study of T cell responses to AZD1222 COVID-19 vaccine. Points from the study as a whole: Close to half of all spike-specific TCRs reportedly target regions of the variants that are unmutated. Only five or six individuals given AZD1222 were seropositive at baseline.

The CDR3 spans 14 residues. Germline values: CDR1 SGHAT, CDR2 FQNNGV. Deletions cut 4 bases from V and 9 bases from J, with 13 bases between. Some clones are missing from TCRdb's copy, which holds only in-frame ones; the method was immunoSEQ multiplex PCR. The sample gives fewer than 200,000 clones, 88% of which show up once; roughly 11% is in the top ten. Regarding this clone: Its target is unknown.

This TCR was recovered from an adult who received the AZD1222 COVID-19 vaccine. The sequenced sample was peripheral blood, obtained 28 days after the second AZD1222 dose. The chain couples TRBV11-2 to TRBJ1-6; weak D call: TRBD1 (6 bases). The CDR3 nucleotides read TGTGCCAGCAGCTCTGTGGGGGCAGGTTCACCCCTCCACTTT. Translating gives CASSSVGAGSPLHF.